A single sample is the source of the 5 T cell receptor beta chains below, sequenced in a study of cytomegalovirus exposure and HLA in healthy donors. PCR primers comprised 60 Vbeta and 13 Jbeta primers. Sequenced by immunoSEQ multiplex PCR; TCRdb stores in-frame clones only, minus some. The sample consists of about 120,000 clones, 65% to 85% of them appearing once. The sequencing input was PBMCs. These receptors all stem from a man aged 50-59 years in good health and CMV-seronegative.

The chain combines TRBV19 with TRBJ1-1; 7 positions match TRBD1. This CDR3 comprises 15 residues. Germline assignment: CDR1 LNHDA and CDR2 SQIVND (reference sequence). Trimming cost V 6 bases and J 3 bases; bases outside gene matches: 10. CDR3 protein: CASRRQGGDYTEAFF. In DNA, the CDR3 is TGTGCCAGTAGAAGACAGGGAGGAGATTACACTGAAGCTTTCTTT.

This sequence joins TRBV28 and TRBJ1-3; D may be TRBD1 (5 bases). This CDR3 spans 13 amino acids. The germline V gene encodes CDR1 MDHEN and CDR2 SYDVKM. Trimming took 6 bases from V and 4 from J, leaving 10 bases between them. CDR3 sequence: CASRGGEGNTIYF. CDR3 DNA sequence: TGTGCCAGCAGGGGAGGGGAAGGAAACACCATATATTTT.

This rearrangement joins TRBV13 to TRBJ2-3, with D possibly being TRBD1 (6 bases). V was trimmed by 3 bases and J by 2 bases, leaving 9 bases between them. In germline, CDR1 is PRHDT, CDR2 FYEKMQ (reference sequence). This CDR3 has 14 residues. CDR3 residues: CASSLTGPTDTQYF. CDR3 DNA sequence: TGTGCCAGCAGCTTGACAGGCCCCACAGATACGCAGTATTTT.

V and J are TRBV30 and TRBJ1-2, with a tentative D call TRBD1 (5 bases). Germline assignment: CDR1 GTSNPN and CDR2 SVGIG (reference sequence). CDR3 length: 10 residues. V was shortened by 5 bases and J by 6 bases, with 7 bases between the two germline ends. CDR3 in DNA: TGTGCCTGGGCGGGGCATGGCTACACCTTC. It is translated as CAWAGHGYTF.

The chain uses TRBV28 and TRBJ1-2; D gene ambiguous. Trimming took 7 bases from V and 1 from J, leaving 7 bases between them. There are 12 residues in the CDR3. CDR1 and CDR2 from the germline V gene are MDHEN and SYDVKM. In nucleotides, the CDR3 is TGTGCCAGCACCAAACTTAACTATGGCTACACCTTC. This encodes CASTKLNYGYTF.